The rows below give T cell receptor beta chains drawn from one sample of a study of blood T cells in healthy people across ages. Via MiXCR, TCRdb re-called the 5' RACE reads, giving one row per CDR3 protein. The data contain roughly 700,000 distinct CDR3 sequences, 49% of them seen just once; the ten biggest clones take up 25% to 35%. Input material: blood. All receptors come from a woman aged 55-70 years in good health. The CDR3 runs from the conserved cysteine through the conserved F or W. D genes are given only for firm matches. The size field is filled for only some rows; it gives once, few, many or a size class.

CDR3 length	V gene	J gene	D gene	clone size	CDR3 DNA	CDR3 protein
15	TRBV14	TRBJ2-7	TRBD1	NA	TGTGCCAGCAGCACCCGGGACAGGGCCTACAATGAGCAGTACTTC	CASSTRDRAYNEQYF
15	TRBV20-1	TRBJ2-5	TRBD2	NA	TGCAGTGCGAGCCCCGGGACTAGCGATGGGTTCCGTCAGTACTTC	CSASPGTSDGFRQYF
13	TRBV20-1	TRBJ2-1	TRBD2	NA	TGCAGGGAAGCGGGAGGGCCGGAGGGTGAGCAGTTCTTC	CREAGGPEGEQFF
14	TRBV20-1	TRBJ1-2	NA	NA	TGCAGTGCTAAGGGTCCCGGGGGAAGAAGTGGCTACACCTTC	CSAKGPGGRSGYTF
19	TRBV28	TRBJ2-7	TRBD2	NA	TGTGCCAGCACCACAATGTGGACTAGCGGGAGAGACTCCTACAATGAGCAGTACTTC	CASTTMWTSGRDSYNEQYF
12	TRBV20-1	TRBJ2-1	NA	NA	TGCAGTGCTAGTCAGGATCACAATGAGCAGTTCTTC	CSASQDHNEQFF
11	TRBV6-1	TRBJ2-1	NA	few	TGTGCCAGCAGGTATATAGGGGAGCAGTTCTTC	CASRYIGEQFF
15	TRBV27	TRBJ2-7	TRBD1	NA	TGTGCCAGCAGTTCGGCCGGGACAGAAGCCTACGAGCAGTACTTC	CASSSAGTEAYEQYF
15	TRBV24-1	TRBJ2-2	TRBD2	once	TGTGCCACCAGTGATTTAGCGGGAGTCAACGGGGAGCTGTTTTTT	CATSDLAGVNGELFF
13	TRBV7-9	TRBJ2-1	NA	NA	TGTGCCAGCCTCAGTCTGACCTACAATGAGCAGTTCTTC	CASLSLTYNEQFF
17	TRBV7-9	TRBJ2-6	NA	NA	TGTGCCAGCAGCCCTCCGGGCCTATTTTCTGGGGCCAACGTCCTGACTTTC	CASSPPGLFSGANVLTF
12	TRBV28	TRBJ1-6	NA	NA	TGTGCCAGCACCTCAGGGGAATCACCCCTCCACTTT	CASTSGESPLHF
15	TRBV27	TRBJ1-1	NA	NA	TGTGCCAGCAGTTTATACGGGGACGGGGGGACTGAAGCTTTCTTT	CASSLYGDGGTEAFF
18	TRBV5-1	TRBJ2-1	NA	many	TGCGCCAGCAGCTTGGTGGGAGATCCTGCGGGTGAAAACAATGAGCAGTTCTTC	CASSLVGDPAGENNEQFF
15	TRBV20-1	TRBJ2-5	TRBD2	NA	TGCAGTGCGACCGCTGGGCTAGCGGGGCAAGAGACCCAGTACTTC	CSATAGLAGQETQYF
14	TRBV7-9	TRBJ1-1	NA	few	TGTGCCAGCAGCCTGCCGGGCAGGAACACTGAAGCTTTCTTT	CASSLPGRNTEAFF
16	TRBV5-4	TRBJ2-1	TRBD2	NA	TGTGCCAGCAGCTTGCCCGGGACTAGCGGAGTCAATGAGCAGTTCTTC	CASSLPGTSGVNEQFF
15	TRBV11-2	TRBJ2-3	NA	few	TGTGCCAGCAGCTTAGTCTATGGGGGCACAGATACGCAGTATTTT	CASSLVYGGTDTQYF
14	TRBV7-3	TRBJ1-1	TRBD1	NA	TGTGCCAGCAGCTTTGAGGGGGCGCACACTGAAGCTTTCTTT	CASSFEGAHTEAFF
16	TRBV15	TRBJ2-2	TRBD2	NA	TGTGCCACCAAAGAGGGGCTAGCGGGAAAGACCGGGGAGCTGTTTTTT	CATKEGLAGKTGELFF
16	TRBV4-1	TRBJ2-1	NA	NA	TGCGCCAGCAGCCAACGGGCCCCGGGGTCCTACAATGAGCCGTACTTC	CASSQRAPGSYNEPYF
9	TRBV7-3	TRBJ2-3	NA	few	TGTCTACGGGGAGATACGCAGTATTTT	CLRGDTQYF
15	TRBV7-2	TRBJ1-5	NA	few	TGTGCCAGCAGCTCCCACGGGATGAGCAATCAGCCCCAGCATTTT	CASSSHGMSNQPQHF
17	TRBV5-1	TRBJ2-1	TRBD2	few	TGCGCCAGCAGCGTCCCTAGCGGGGGGCTCCCCTACAATGAGCAGTTCTTC	CASSVPSGGLPYNEQFF
15	TRBV20-1	TRBJ2-7	NA	NA	TGCAGTGCTGGGCCGGCAAAAGGAACCTCCTACGAGCAGTACTTC	CSAGPAKGTSYEQYF
19	TRBV27	TRBJ2-4	TRBD1	few	TGTGCCAGCAGTTTATCTCACACCGGGACAGGAGGCCCAAAAAACATTCAGTACTTC	CASSLSHTGTGGPKNIQYF
11	TRBV29-1	TRBJ2-7	NA	NA	TGCAGCGTCAAGGTAGGGGGCGAGCAGTACTTC	CSVKVGGEQYF
14	TRBV12-3/TRBV12-4	TRBJ2-3	NA	NA	TGTGCCAGCAGTCTGGACAGCTACACAGATACGCAGTATTTT	CASSLDSYTDTQYF
14	TRBV15	TRBJ2-3	TRBD2	few	TGTGCCACCAGCCTCCGCGGGAGCCCAGATACGCAGTATTTT	CATSLRGSPDTQYF
20	TRBV7-2	TRBJ2-1	TRBD2	NA	TGTGCCAGCAGCTTAGCGCGGCTAGCGGGAGGGGGTGGATCCTACAATGAGCAGTTCTTC	CASSLARLAGGGGSYNEQFF
12	TRBV28	TRBJ1-5	NA	few	TGTGCCAGCAGTTTATGGTCTCAGCCCCAGCATTTT	CASSLWSQPQHF
18	TRBV6-2/TRBV6-3	TRBJ1-3	NA	NA	TGTGCCAGCAGTTACCTACATTCGGAGAGGAGCTCTGGAAACACCATATATTTT	CASSYLHSERSSGNTIYF
15	TRBV14	TRBJ2-5	NA	NA	TGTGCCAGCAGCCAAGCGGGGTCTAGAAACAATGAGCAGTACTTC	CASSQAGSRNNEQYF
15	TRBV6-6	TRBJ1-6	NA	few	TGTGCCAGCAGTTACCCAGGACAGCCTAATTCACCCCTCCACTTT	CASSYPGQPNSPLHF
14	TRBV3-1	TRBJ2-3	TRBD2	NA	TGTGCCAGCAGATATAGCGGGACCCCAAATACGCAGTATTTT	CASRYSGTPNTQYF
15	TRBV9	TRBJ2-3	NA	NA	TGTGCCAGCAGCGTAGCGCTGGGGTTTGTAGATACGCAGTATTTT	CASSVALGFVDTQYF
14	TRBV4-2	TRBJ2-5	TRBD1	many	TGTGCCAGCAGCCATTCGACAGGGCAAGAGACCCAGTACTTC	CASSHSTGQETQYF
15	TRBV18	TRBJ2-5	TRBD1	NA	TGTGCCAGCTCACCTGGGACAGGGTTTACAGAGACCCAGTACTTC	CASSPGTGFTETQYF
15	TRBV20-1	TRBJ2-7	NA	NA	TGCAGTGCTAGTAGGAGTTGGTGGGGGACCGACGAGCAGTACTTC	CSASRSWWGTDEQYF
14	TRBV3-1	TRBJ2-4	NA	few	TGTGCCAGCAGGCGGTCAGGGGAGGAGGGCATTCAGTACTTC	CASRRSGEEGIQYF
13	TRBV5-1	TRBJ1-1	NA	NA	TGCGCCAGCAGCTTTATGAAGAACACTGAAGCTTTCTTT	CASSFMKNTEAFF
14	TRBV20-1	TRBJ2-1	TRBD2	NA	TGCAGTGCTACTAGCGGGAGAGAACACAATGAGCAGTTCTTC	CSATSGREHNEQFF
14	TRBV29-1	TRBJ2-1	TRBD1	NA	TGCAGCGTTAAAGACAGGGAGCCCTACAATGAGCAGTTCTTC	CSVKDREPYNEQFF
14	TRBV4-3	TRBJ2-3	NA	NA	TGCGCCAGCAGCCAAGACGGAATCACAGATACGCAGTATTTT	CASSQDGITDTQYF
14	TRBV2	TRBJ2-3	NA	NA	TGTGCCAGCAGTGGGGAATTGGGAACAGATACGCAGTATTTT	CASSGELGTDTQYF
17	TRBV30	TRBJ2-7	TRBD2	once	TGTGCCTGGAGTAGACTAGCGGGACGGGCAGGTTACAATGAGCAGTACTTC	CAWSRLAGRAGYNEQYF
13	TRBV29-1	TRBJ2-5	TRBD2	few	TGCAGCGTTGCTAGCGGGAGTTTAGAGACCCAGTACTTC	CSVASGSLETQYF
14	TRBV7-2	TRBJ1-2	NA	NA	TGTGCCAGCAGCTTAGTCGAGGGGAACTATGGCTACACCTTC	CASSLVEGNYGYTF
14	TRBV4-3	TRBJ2-2	NA	NA	TGCGCCAGCAGAGGCGGGAAGAACACCGGGGAGCTGTTTTTT	CASRGGKNTGELFF
16	TRBV27	TRBJ2-3	TRBD1	NA	TGTGCCAGCAGTTTCAAACCAGGGGGCCTCTTAGATACGCAGTATTTT	CASSFKPGGLLDTQYF
16	TRBV10-3	TRBJ2-1	NA	NA	TGTGCCATCAGTGAGTCGGGGCGGCCCTCCGACAATGAGCAGTTCTTC	CAISESGRPSDNEQFF
16	TRBV12-3/TRBV12-4	TRBJ2-1	NA	NA	TGTGCCAGCAGTTTGGGATTGGACTACGAGGTCGATGAGCAGTTCTTC	CASSLGLDYEVDEQFF
19	TRBV7-9	TRBJ2-6	NA	NA	TGTGCCAGCATCTTACTGAGGAACCGAGATATCTCTGGGGCCAACGTCCTGACTTTC	CASILLRNRDISGANVLTF
14	TRBV29-1	TRBJ2-7	NA	NA	TGCAGCGTTGAGGGTGTAGGGGGAACCTACGAGCAGTACTTC	CSVEGVGGTYEQYF
15	TRBV6-5	TRBJ2-7	NA	NA	TGTGCCAGCAGTTACCAAGGAGGTCTGGGCTACGAGCAGTACTTC	CASSYQGGLGYEQYF
15	TRBV9	TRBJ2-5	TRBD2	NA	TGTGCCAGCAGCGTAATGATTAGCGGGTACAATGAGCAGTACTTC	CASSVMISGYNEQYF
13	TRBV7-2	TRBJ2-1	NA	NA	TGTGCCAGCAGCTTAGCTAGCGCCAATGAGCAGTTCTTC	CASSLASANEQFF
15	TRBV4-3	TRBJ2-3	TRBD2	few	TGCGCCAGCAGCGCAGGGACTAGCAGGGCAGATACGCAGTATTTT	CASSAGTSRADTQYF
14	TRBV20-1	TRBJ1-2	TRBD1	once	TGCAGTGCTAGAGGGACAGGGGGTAACTATGGCTACACCTTC	CSARGTGGNYGYTF
14	TRBV7-2	TRBJ2-2	TRBD1	NA	TGTGCCAGCAGCGCGCGACAGGGGACCGGGGAGCTGTTTTTT	CASSARQGTGELFF